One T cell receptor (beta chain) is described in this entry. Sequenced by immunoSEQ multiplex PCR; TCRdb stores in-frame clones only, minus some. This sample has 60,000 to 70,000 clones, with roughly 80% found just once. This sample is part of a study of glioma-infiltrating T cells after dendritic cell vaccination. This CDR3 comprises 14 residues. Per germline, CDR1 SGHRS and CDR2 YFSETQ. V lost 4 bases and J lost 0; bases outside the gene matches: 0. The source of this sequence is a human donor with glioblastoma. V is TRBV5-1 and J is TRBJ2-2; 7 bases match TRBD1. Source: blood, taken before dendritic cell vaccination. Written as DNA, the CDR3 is TGCGCCAGCAGCGGGACAGCGAACACCGGGGAGCTGTTTTTT. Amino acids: CASSGTANTGELFF.